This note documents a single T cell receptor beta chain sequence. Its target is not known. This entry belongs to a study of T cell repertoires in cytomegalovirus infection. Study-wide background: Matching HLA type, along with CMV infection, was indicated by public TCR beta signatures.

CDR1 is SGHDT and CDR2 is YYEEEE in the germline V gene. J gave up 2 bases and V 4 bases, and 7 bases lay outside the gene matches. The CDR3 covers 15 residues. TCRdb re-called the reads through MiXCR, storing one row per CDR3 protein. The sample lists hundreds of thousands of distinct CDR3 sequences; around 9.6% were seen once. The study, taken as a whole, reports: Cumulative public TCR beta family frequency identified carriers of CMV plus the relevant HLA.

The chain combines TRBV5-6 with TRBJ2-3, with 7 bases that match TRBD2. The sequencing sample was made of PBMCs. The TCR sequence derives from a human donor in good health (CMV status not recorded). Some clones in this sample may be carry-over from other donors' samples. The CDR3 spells CASSGGGVYTDTQYF. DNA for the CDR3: TGTGCCAGCAGCGGGGGGGGGGTTTACACAGATACGCAGTATTTT. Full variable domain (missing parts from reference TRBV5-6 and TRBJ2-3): DAGVTQSPTHLIKTRGQQVTLRCSPKSGHDTVSWYQQALGQGPQFIFQYYEEEERQRGNFPDRFSGHQFPNYSSELNVNALLLGDSALYLCASSGGGVYTDTQYFGPGTRLTVL.